This TCR beta chain was observed in a study of Ad26.COV2.S vaccination and SARS-CoV-2 variants. Study outcomes and limitations: Vaccinees and placebo recipients showed similar non-spike TCR breadth. Measurements of TCR breadth and depth may have given underestimates of the total T cell responses. Post-vaccination breadth of spike-specific CD8+ and CD4+ T cell responses was reportedly substantial. Spike-specific TCR breadth was greater in vaccine than placebo recipients.

Produced via immunoSEQ multiplex PCR; TCRdb's table is partial and in-frame only. There are 300,000 to 400,000 clones in the sample; around 92% occur only once, and under 4% lies in the top ten. Only a few counts were recorded for this clone. The target antigen is unknown. The receptor was derived from a human donor who had recovered from COVID-19. The source material was peripheral blood, sampled after recovery from COVID-19.

In DNA form, the CDR3 reads TGTGCCAGCAGCTTAGTTGGCAGGGCCGATTCACCCCTCCACTTT. This sequence encodes CASSLVGRADSPLHF. V usage is TRBV11-2 and J usage is TRBJ1-6; tentatively, D is TRBD1 (5 bases). CDR1 is SGHAT and CDR2 is FQNNGV in the germline V gene. The CDR3 runs to 15 residues. V lost 1 base and J lost 8, with 12 bases in between.